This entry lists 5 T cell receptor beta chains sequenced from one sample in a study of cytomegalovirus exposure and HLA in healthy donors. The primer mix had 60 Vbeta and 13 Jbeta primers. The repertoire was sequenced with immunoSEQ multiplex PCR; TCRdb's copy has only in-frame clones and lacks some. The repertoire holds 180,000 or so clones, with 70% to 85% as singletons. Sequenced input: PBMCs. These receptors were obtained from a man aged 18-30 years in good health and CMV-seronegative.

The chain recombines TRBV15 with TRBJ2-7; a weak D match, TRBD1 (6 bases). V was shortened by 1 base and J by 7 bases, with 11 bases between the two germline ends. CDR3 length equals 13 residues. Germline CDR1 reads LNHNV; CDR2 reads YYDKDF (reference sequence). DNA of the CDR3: TGTGCCACCAGCAGAGTACAGGGACGGGAGCAGTACTTC. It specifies CATSRVQGREQYF.

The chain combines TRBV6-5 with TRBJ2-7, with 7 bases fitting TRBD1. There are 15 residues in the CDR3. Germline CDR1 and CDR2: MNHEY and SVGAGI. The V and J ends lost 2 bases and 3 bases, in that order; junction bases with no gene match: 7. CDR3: CASSYVGTEVYEQYF. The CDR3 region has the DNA TGTGCCAGCAGTTACGTCGGGACAGAAGTCTACGAGCAGTACTTC.

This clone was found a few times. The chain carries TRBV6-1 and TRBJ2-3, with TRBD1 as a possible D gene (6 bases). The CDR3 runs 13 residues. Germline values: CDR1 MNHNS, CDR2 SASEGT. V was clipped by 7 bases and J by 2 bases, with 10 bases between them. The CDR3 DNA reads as TGTGCCAGCAAGGGACAACCCACAGATACGCAGTATTTT. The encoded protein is CASKGQPTDTQYF.

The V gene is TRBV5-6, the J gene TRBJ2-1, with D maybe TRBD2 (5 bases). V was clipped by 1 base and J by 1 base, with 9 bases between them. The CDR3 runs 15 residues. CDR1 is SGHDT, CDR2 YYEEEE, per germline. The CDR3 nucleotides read TGTGCCAGCAGCTTGTCGGGGTTTTCCTACAATGAGCAGTTCTTC. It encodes CASSLSGFSYNEQFF.

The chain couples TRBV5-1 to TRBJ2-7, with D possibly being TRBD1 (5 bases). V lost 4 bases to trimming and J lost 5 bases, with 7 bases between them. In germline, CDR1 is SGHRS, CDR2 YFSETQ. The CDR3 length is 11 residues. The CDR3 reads CASSGHHEQYF. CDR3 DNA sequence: TGCGCCAGCAGCGGACACCACGAGCAGTACTTC.